The 25 T cell receptor beta chains reported below all come from one sample, sequenced in a study of blood T cell repertoires in COVID-19. Sequencing was performed with immunoSEQ multiplex PCR; in TCRdb, only in-frame clones are kept and a portion is missing. The profile shows 200,000 to 300,000 clones, about 83% of them singletons. Sequencing was done on a sample of peripheral blood. These receptor sequences come from a woman in her forties who had recovered from COVID-19.

This rearrangement joins TRBV5-4 to TRBJ1-1; 9 positions agree with TRBD1. This CDR3 has 13 residues. V was pared by 6 bases and J by 5 bases, with 5 bases of the junction left unmatched. Germline values: CDR1 SGHNT, CDR2 YYREEE (reference sequence). This CDR3 reads CASNTGGETEAFF. CDR3 DNA sequence: TGTGCCAGCAACACAGGGGGCGAAACTGAAGCTTTCTTT.

V is TRBV19 and J is TRBJ1-2; 9 bases are shared with TRBD1. The ends lost 5 bases at V and 8 bases at J; junction bases unmatched: 6. The CDR3 runs 13 residues. Germline V lookup: CDR1 LNHDA, CDR2 SQIVND (reference sequence). The CDR3 here is CASSATGGRGYTF. DNA of the CDR3: TGTGCCAGTAGTGCCACAGGGGGCCGGGGCTACACCTTC.

This clone was counted only a few times. J is TRBJ1-5 and V is TRBV28, with D uncertain. Germline V gene data show CDR1 as MDHEN and CDR2 as SYDVKM. V gave up 3 bases and J gave up 2 bases, with 11 bases separating them. The CDR3 sequence is 15 residues long. CDR3 nucleotide sequence: TGTGCCAGCAGTTTCCGGGGAGTGGGCAATCAGCCCCAGCATTTT. Translation: CASSFRGVGNQPQHF.

This clone came up once. V is TRBV12-3 or TRBV12-4 and J is TRBJ1-2, with a tentative D call TRBD1 (6 bases). CDR3 size: 13 residues. Deletions cut 5 bases from V and 4 bases from J, with 11 bases between. CDR3 nucleotide sequence: TGTGCCAGCAGTGTCACAGGGACCTATGGCTACACCTTC. Its protein product is CASSVTGTYGYTF.

Comments on this clone: This sample also contains other DNA sequences that code for the same CDR3. The chain joins TRBV12-3 or TRBV12-4 to TRBJ2-7, with 9 bases fitting TRBD1. J was trimmed by 3 bases and V by 3 bases; bases with no gene match: 0. The CDR3 runs to 13 residues. The chain's CDR3 is CASSLTGGYEQYF. In DNA form, the CDR3 reads TGTGCCAGCAGTTTGACAGGGGGCTACGAGCAGTACTTC.

CDR3 sequence: CASSEQQGGETQYF. The CDR3 coding sequence is TGTGCCAGCAGTGAACAACAGGGCGGGGAGACCCAGTACTTC. V is TRBV2 and J is TRBJ2-5, with D possibly being TRBD1 (6 bases). Trimming stripped 2 bases from V and 5 bases from J, with 12 bases between. The V gene's germline CDR1 is SNHLY and CDR2 FYNNEI. The CDR3 totals 14 residues.

This clone was picked up one time. The chain is built from TRBV5-1 and TRBJ2-5; 8 nucleotides align to TRBD1. The trim removed 0 bases at V and 5 bases at J, leaving 6 bases unmatched. Germline CDR1 reads SGHRS; CDR2 reads YFSETQ. The length of the CDR3 is 15 residues. The CDR3 reads CASSLVPGGTETQYF. In DNA form, the CDR3 reads TGCGCCAGCAGCTTGGTGCCAGGGGGCACCGAGACCCAGTACTTC.

The chain couples TRBV11-2 to TRBJ1-3; no definite D call. Germline V gives CDR1 SGHAT, CDR2 FQNNGV. Deletions cut 2 bases from V and 8 bases from J, with 10 bases between. This CDR3 is built from 13 residues. CDR3 coding DNA: TGTGCCAGCAGCTTAACCGCCGCAGACACCATATATTTT. It codes for CASSLTAADTIYF. The full variable domain, completed using reference TRBV11-2 and TRBJ1-3, is EAGVAQSPRYKIIEKRQSVAFWCNPISGHATLYWYQQILGQGPKLLIQFQNNGVVDDSQLPKDRFSAERLKGVDSTLKIQPAKLEDSAVYLCASSLTAADTIYFGEGSWLTVV.

This chain links TRBV6-5 with TRBJ2-5; 8 nucleotides align to TRBD1. V lost 6 bases to trimming and J lost 1 base; unmatched junction nucleotides: 4. CDR3 length equals 14 residues. Per germline, CDR1 MNHEY and CDR2 SVGAGI. DNA of the CDR3: TGTGCCAGCAGGCGGGACAGGATCCAAGAGACCCAGTACTTC. Its translation: CASRRDRIQETQYF.

V gene TRBV19 combines with J gene TRBJ2-5, with D maybe TRBD2 (5 bases). Deletions cut 9 bases from V and 5 bases from J, with 16 bases between. This CDR3 has 13 amino acids. Looked up from germline, CDR1 is LNHDA and CDR2 is SQIVND (reference sequence). The CDR3 nucleotides are TGTGCCAGCACCGAGGCTAGCCACGAGACCCAGTACTTC. It codes for CASTEASHETQYF.

V is TRBV10-3 and J is TRBJ1-2, with TRBD1 matching 7 bases. V gave up 10 bases and J gave up 0 bases; unmatched junction bases: 8. The CDR3 has 14 residues. The germline V gene encodes CDR1 ENHRY and CDR2 SYGVKD. The DNA of the CDR3 is TGTGCCACCAGACAGGGATCGTCTAACTATGGCTACACCTTC. Its protein is CATRQGSSNYGYTF.

This clone turned up a few times. CDR3 DNA sequence: TGCGCCAGCAGCTTAGACTTATCCTCAACTAATGAAAAACTGTTTTTT. This codes for CASSLDLSSTNEKLFF. This sequence joins TRBV5-1 and TRBJ1-4; no firm D call. This CDR3 spans 16 amino acids. CDR1 and CDR2 from the germline V gene are SGHRS and YFSETQ. V was clipped by 2 bases and J by 0 bases, with 11 bases between them.

The V gene is TRBV19, the J gene TRBJ1-6; D uncertain. CDR1 is LNHDA and CDR2 is SQIVND in the germline V gene (reference sequence). V lost 3 bases and J lost 7, with 10 bases in between. This CDR3 has 14 amino acids. The CDR3 sequence: CASSISRGNSPLHF. The CDR3 DNA is TGTGCCAGTAGTATTTCGAGAGGGAATTCACCCCTCCACTTT. Looking up the rest from reference TRBV19 and TRBJ1-6 gives the full variable domain: DGGITQSPKYLFRKEGQNVTLSCEQNLNHDAMYWYRQDPGQGLRLIYYSQIVNDFQKGDIAEGYSVSREKKESFPLTVTSAQKNPTAFYLCASSISRGNSPLHFGNGTRLTVT.

V and J are TRBV9 and TRBJ2-3; 14 nucleotides align to TRBD2. The junction had 3 bases not matched to a gene; V was cut back by 2 bases and J by 1 base. This CDR3 is 17 amino acids long. Germline CDR1 SGDLS, CDR2 YYNGEE. The CDR3 reads CASSVRGLAGGTDTQYF. In DNA form, the CDR3 reads TGTGCCAGCAGCGTGCGGGGACTAGCGGGGGGCACAGATACGCAGTATTTT.

The chain employs TRBV6-5 and TRBJ2-5, with D possibly matching TRBD2 (5 bases). This CDR3 is 15 amino acids long. V lost 7 bases to trimming and J lost 5 bases, with 20 bases between them. Germline values: CDR1 MNHEY, CDR2 SVGAGI. In DNA form, the CDR3 reads TGTGCCAGCATACAAAGGCGGGCCCTGATTGAGACCCAGTACTTC. This translates into CASIQRRALIETQYF.

This clone was detected once. The chain joins TRBV28 to TRBJ2-3; D unresolved. This CDR3 has 14 amino acids. Germline V gene lookup returns CDR1 MDHEN and CDR2 SYDVKM. V was trimmed by 5 bases and J by 8 bases, leaving 17 bases between them. CDR3 sequence (DNA): TGTGCCAGCAGTCCCTCAGGCCTTTTGGGTACGCAGTATTTT. Protein sequence: CASSPSGLLGTQYF.

This chain joins TRBV11-2 and TRBJ2-6; TRBD1 might be the D (5 bases). The CDR3 spans 17 residues. The V and J ends lost 5 bases and 0 bases respectively, with 14 bases between them. Germline assignment: CDR1 SGHAT and CDR2 FQNNGV. The CDR3 loop is CASSLRTFGSGANVLTF. The DNA for the CDR3 is TGTGCCAGCAGCCTCAGGACATTTGGCTCTGGGGCCAACGTCCTGACTTTC.

The chain combines TRBV7-7 with TRBJ2-1, with 10 bases fitting TRBD2. After removal of 5 bases from V and 7 bases from J, the junction contained 8 bases not matched to a gene. CDR1 and CDR2 (germline): SSHAT, FNYEAQ (reference sequence). There are 15 residues in the CDR3. The CDR3 reads CASSRSGGARNEQFF. For the CDR3, the DNA is TGTGCCAGCAGCCGAAGCGGGGGGGCTAGAAATGAGCAGTTCTTC.

This clone came up once. This specimen includes other DNA sequences encoding the same CDR3. CDR3 nucleotides: TGTGCCAGCACCAGGGACAGCTATGGCTACACCTTC. It translates to CASTRDSYGYTF. The gene calls are TRBV6-5 and TRBJ1-2; 7 bases are a match to TRBD1. Germline loops: CDR1 MNHEY, CDR2 SVGAGI. V dropped 7 bases and J dropped 4; count of bases not matched to a gene: 3. The CDR3 consists of 12 residues.

The chain combines TRBV5-1 with TRBJ2-3, with 8 positions matching TRBD1. Germline trimming cut 0 bases from V and 5 bases from J; bases unmatched to any gene: 5. There are 15 residues in the CDR3. CDR1 SGHRS and CDR2 YFSETQ come from the germline V gene. The CDR3 here is CASSLADRAVDTQYF. The CDR3, as DNA: TGCGCCAGCAGCTTGGCGGACAGGGCGGTAGATACGCAGTATTTT. The entire variable domain, with the rest obtained from reference TRBV5-1 and TRBJ2-3, is as follows: KAGVTQTPRYLIKTRGQQVTLSCSPISGHRSVSWYQQTPGQGLQFLFEYFSETQRNKGNFPGRFSGRQFSNSRSEMNVSTLELGDSALYLCASSLADRAVDTQYFGPGTRLTVL.

There are a few counts of this clone. The CDR3 reads CASSLRTGLNTEAFF. The DNA of the CDR3 is TGTGCCAGCAGCCTAAGGACAGGGCTAAACACTGAAGCTTTCTTT. V is TRBV28 and J is TRBJ1-1; the match to TRBD1 covers 8 bases. The CDR3 loop spans 15 amino acids. After removal of 6 bases from V and 2 bases from J, the junction contained 8 bases not matched to a gene. CDR1 MDHEN and CDR2 SYDVKM come from the germline V gene.

Turning to this clone: Other DNA sequences within the sample encode an identical CDR3. The chain links TRBV28 to TRBJ1-2, with 11 bases aligning to TRBD1. Germline V gene lookup returns CDR1 MDHEN and CDR2 SYDVKM. The CDR3 covers 14 residues. V lost 2 bases to trimming and J lost 4 bases; unmatched junction nucleotides: 0. CDR3 in DNA: TGTGCCAGCAGTTTAGGGACAGGGGGCTATGGCTACACCTTC. Amino acid sequence: CASSLGTGGYGYTF.

This chain links TRBV5-6 with TRBJ1-1; TRBD1 aligns across 9 bases. The CDR3 has 14 amino acids. The germline CDR1 and CDR2 sequences are SGHDT and YYEEEE. The trim removed 2 bases at V and 6 bases at J, leaving 5 bases unmatched. Written as DNA, the CDR3 is TGTGCCAGCAGCTTTGACAGGGGGTACCCTGAAGCTTTCTTT. It yields the protein CASSFDRGYPEAFF.

The CDR3 nucleotides are TGTGCCAGCAGCTTTACAGCGGGGACCACTGAAGCTTTCTTT. This translates into CASSFTAGTTEAFF. The chain recombines TRBV5-6 with TRBJ1-1, with D possibly TRBD1 on 5 matching bases. Trimming took off 2 bases at V and 4 bases at J, with 12 bases between the two ends. The CDR3 has 14 amino acids. The germline V gene encodes CDR1 SGHDT and CDR2 YYEEEE.

This clone was seen only a few times. The junction departs from germline at one end; a sequencing error may be responsible. The V call is TRBV3-1 (or the pseudogene TRBV3-2), the J call TRBJ1-3; D gene ambiguous. Germline V gene lookup returns CDR1 LGHDT and CDR2 YNNKEL (reference sequence). The CDR3 length is 13 residues. In nucleotides, the CDR3 is TGTGCCAGCAACCAAGTACGCGGTTGCACCATATATTTT. As protein: CASNQVRGCTIYF.